The rows below give T cell receptor beta chains drawn from one sample of a study of cytomegalovirus exposure and HLA in healthy donors. Sequenced by immunoSEQ multiplex PCR; TCRdb stores in-frame clones only, minus some. Of about 240,000 clones in the sample, about 90% were seen once. Sample: PBMCs. These receptors all stem from a young woman in good health and CMV-seropositive. Both conserved end residues are part of each CDR3. A D gene is named only where the DNA matches it firmly. Where a row states a size, it is once, few, many or the class of an expanded clone; other rows omit it.

>TRBJ1-1|NA|NA|TRBV28
TGTGCCAGCAGTGGCAGTAACACTGAAGCTTTCTTT
CASSGSNTEAFF
>TRBJ1-5|NA|TRBD1|TRBV7-8
TGTGCCAGCAGCTTAGGGTGGACAGGGCGGGATCAGCCCCAGCATTTT
CASSLGWTGRDQPQHF
>TRBJ1-2|NA|TRBD1|TRBV5-4
TGTGCCAGCAGCCAAGGACAGGACTATGGCTACACCTTC
CASSQGQDYGYTF
>TRBJ1-2|few|TRBD1|TRBV29-1
TGCAGCGTTGCACGGCTAACAGGGGAAGAGGGCTACACCTTC
CSVARLTGEEGYTF
>TRBJ1-2|NA|NA|TRBV5-4
TGTGCCAGCACCCCCCGTGGGGAGGATAACTATGGCTACACCTTC
CASTPRGEDNYGYTF
>TRBJ2-5|NA|NA|TRBV7-6
TGTGCCAGCAGCCTCTATGAAGAGACCCAGTACTTC
CASSLYEETQYF
>TRBJ2-2|NA|NA|TRBV19
TGTGCCAGTAGCGTGATGGCTTGGGAGCTGTTTTTT
CASSVMAWELFF
>TRBJ2-2|NA|NA|TRBV19
TGTGCCAGTAGTATAAGGGGCGCGAACACCGGGGAGCTGTTTTTT
CASSIRGANTGELFF
>TRBJ2-3|few|NA|TRBV5-1
TGCGCCAGCCTAGTCGCAGAAGTTGGCACAGATACGCAGTATTTT
CASLVAEVGTDTQYF
>TRBJ2-7|NA|NA|TRBV27
TGTGCCAGCAGTGTTCGGGGACTTTTATCCTACGAGCAGTACTTC
CASSVRGLLSYEQYF
>TRBJ2-1|NA|TRBD2|TRBV7-9
TGTGCCAGCAGCTTAGTAACTAGCGGGAGAGGTAATGAGCAGTTCTTC
CASSLVTSGRGNEQFF
>TRBJ2-7|few|TRBD2|TRBV27
TGTGCCAGCAGCCTTAAAGGACTAGCGGGAGGGTACGAGCAGTACTTC
CASSLKGLAGGYEQYF
>TRBJ2-5|NA|TRBD2|TRBV5-1
TGCGCCAGCAGCGGAGGACTAGCGGGAGGAGAGACCCAGTACTTC
CASSGGLAGGETQYF
>TRBJ2-1|NA|TRBD2|TRBV5-3
TGTGCCAGAAGCTTGGCAGTTACCTCGCGGGAGGGGAGCGATGAGCAGTTCTTC
CARSLAVTSREGSDEQFF
>TRBJ2-1|NA|TRBD2|TRBV7-3
TGTGCCAGCAGCTTAGGGCTAGCGGGAGTAGAGCAGTTCTTC
CASSLGLAGVEQFF
>TRBJ2-2|NA|TRBD2|TRBV29-1
TGCAGCGCCTTAGCGGGGGCGAACACCGGGGAGCTGTTTTTT
CSALAGANTGELFF
>TRBJ1-2|many|NA|TRBV5-1
TGCGCCAGCAGCTCGGGTCCGCGAGAACCCTATGGCTACACCTTC
CASSSGPREPYGYTF
>TRBJ1-4|NA|NA|TRBV19
TGTGCCAGTAGTACGAGGATCCGTAATGAAAAACTGTTTTTT
CASSTRIRNEKLFF
>TRBJ2-7|NA|NA|TRBV27
TGTGCCAGCAGTCCTAGCTCCTACGAGCAGTACTTC
CASSPSSYEQYF
>TRBJ1-3|few|NA|TRBV9
TGTGCCAGCAGCGTAGCGAGCTCTGGAAACACCATATATTTT
CASSVASSGNTIYF